This entry is about one T cell receptor (beta chain). The V gene lost 1 base and the J gene lost 3 bases, with 10 bases spanning the gap. CDR1 GTSNPN and CDR2 SVGIG come from the germline V gene (reference sequence). CDR3 length: 14 amino acids. The sample is drawn from a study of response to subunit inactivated influenza vaccine. TCRdb re-called the RT-PCR reads with MiXCR, one entry per CDR3 protein. The table shows more than 450,000 distinct CDR3 sequences, with about an eighth occurring only once. Sample: PBMCs from blood, taken on the day of vaccination. The chain recombines TRBV30 with TRBJ1-5; a possible D gene is TRBD1 (5 bases). The clonotype comes from a man aged 50-59 years who received an inactivated influenza vaccine. In nucleotides, the CDR3 is TGTGCCTGGAGTGGAGTCAGGGACAATCAGCCCCAGCATTTT. It is translated as CAWSGVRDNQPQHF. Based on the CDR3 plus reference TRBV30 and TRBJ1-5, the full variable domain is SQTIHQWPATLVQPVGSPLSLECTVEGTSNPNLYWYRQAAGRGLQLLFYSVGIGQISSEVPQNLSASRPQDRQFILSSKKLLLSDSGFYLCAWSGVRDNQPQHFGDGTRLSIL.